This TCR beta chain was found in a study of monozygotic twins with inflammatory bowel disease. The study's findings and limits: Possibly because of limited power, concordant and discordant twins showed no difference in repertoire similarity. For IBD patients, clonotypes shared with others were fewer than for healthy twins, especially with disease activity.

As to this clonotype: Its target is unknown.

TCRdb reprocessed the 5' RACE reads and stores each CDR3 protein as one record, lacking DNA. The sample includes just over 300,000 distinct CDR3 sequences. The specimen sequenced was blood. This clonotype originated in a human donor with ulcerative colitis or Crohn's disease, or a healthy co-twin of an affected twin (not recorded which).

CDR3 sequence reads: CAWSGGAGAILNTGELFF. V is TRBV30 and J is TRBJ2-2; with no DNA, the TCRdb D assignment of TRBD1 cannot be verified. This CDR3 region has 18 residues. Germline-derived CDR1 and CDR2 are GTSNPN and SVGIG (reference sequence).